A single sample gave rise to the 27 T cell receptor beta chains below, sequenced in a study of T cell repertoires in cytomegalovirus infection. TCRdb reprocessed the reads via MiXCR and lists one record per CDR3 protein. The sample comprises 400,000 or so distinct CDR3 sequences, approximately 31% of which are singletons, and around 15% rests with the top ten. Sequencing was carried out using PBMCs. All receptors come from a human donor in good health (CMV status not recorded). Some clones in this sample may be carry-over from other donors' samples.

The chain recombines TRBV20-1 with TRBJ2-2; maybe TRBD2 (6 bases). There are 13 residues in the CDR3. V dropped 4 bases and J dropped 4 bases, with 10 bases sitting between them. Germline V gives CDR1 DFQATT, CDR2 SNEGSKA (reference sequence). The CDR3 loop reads CSAIKGLTGELFF. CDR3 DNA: TGCAGTGCTATAAAGGGACTCACCGGGGAGCTGTTTTTT.

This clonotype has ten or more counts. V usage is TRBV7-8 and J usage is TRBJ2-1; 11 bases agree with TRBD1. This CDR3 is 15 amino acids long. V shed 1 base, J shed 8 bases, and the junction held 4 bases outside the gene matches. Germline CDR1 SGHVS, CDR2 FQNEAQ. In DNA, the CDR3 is TGTGCCAGCAGCTTAGTGGGGACAGGGGGTGATGAGCAGTTCTTC. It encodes CASSLVGTGGDEQFF.

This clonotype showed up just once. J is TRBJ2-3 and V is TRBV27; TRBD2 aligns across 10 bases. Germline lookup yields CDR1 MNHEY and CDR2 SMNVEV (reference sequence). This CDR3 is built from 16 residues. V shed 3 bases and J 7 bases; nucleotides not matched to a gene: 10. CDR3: CASSLWERGGGYTQYF. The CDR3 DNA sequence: TGTGCCAGCAGTTTGTGGGAGCGGGGGGGCGGATATACGCAGTATTTT.

The CDR3 protein is CASSESGTGSKVGYTF. As DNA, the CDR3 is TGTGCCAGCAGTGAATCGGGGACAGGGTCGAAAGTCGGCTACACCTTC. The rearrangement joins TRBV6-1 to TRBJ1-2, with 9 bases aligning to TRBD1. Germline V CDR1 and CDR2: MNHNS, SASEGT. Unmatched junction bases numbered 12, after V lost 2 bases and J lost 8 bases. The CDR3 runs to 16 residues.

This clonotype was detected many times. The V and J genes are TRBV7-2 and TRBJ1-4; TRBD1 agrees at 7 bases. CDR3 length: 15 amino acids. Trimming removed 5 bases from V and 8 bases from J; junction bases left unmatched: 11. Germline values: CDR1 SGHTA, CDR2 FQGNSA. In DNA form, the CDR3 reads TGTGCCAGCAGCCAGAGACAGGGAGGGAAGGAAAAACTGTTTTTT. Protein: CASSQRQGGKEKLFF.

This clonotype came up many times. The CDR3 DNA is TGTGCCAGCAGCTTCCGAGTCAGGTTAGGGAATGAGCAGTTCTTC. It specifies CASSFRVRLGNEQFF. J is TRBJ2-1 and V is TRBV7-8; D remains unclear. Germline V gives CDR1 SGHVS, CDR2 FQNEAQ. The CDR3 is 15 amino acids. V was pared by 3 bases and J by 7 bases, with 16 bases between.

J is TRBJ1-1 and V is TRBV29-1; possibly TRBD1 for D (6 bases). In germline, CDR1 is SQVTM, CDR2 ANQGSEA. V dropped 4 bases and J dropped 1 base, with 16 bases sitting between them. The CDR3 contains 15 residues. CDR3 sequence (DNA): TGCAGCGTTGCCCTCAGCGGGGGGCCGAACACTGAAGCTTTCTTT. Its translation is CSVALSGGPNTEAFF.

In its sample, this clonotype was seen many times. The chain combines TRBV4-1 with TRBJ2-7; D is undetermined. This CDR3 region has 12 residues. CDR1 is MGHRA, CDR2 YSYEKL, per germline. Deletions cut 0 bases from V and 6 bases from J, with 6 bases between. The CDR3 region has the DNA TGCGCCAGCAGCCAAGATCAGACCGAGCAGTACTTC. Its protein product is CASSQDQTEQYF.

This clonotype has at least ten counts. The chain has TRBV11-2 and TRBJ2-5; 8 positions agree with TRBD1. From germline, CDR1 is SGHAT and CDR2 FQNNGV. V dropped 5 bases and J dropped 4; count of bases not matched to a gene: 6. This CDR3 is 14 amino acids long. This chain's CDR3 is CASSPVTGGETQYF. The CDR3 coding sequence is TGTGCCAGCAGCCCCGTAACAGGGGGAGAGACCCAGTACTTC. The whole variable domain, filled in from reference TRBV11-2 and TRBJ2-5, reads EAGVAQSPRYKIIEKRQSVAFWCNPISGHATLYWYQQILGQGPKLLIQFQNNGVVDDSQLPKDRFSAERLKGVDSTLKIQPAKLEDSAVYLCASSPVTGGETQYFGPGTRLLVL.

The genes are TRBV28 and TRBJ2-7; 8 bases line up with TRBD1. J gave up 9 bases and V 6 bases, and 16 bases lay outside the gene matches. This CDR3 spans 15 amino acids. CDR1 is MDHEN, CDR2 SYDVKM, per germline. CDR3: CASSPLQGAYLVQYF. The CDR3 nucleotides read TGTGCCAGCAGCCCCCTCCAGGGGGCTTATCTGGTGCAGTACTTC. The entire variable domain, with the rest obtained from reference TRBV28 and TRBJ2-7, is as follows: DVKVTQSSRYLVKRTGEKVFLECVQDMDHENMFWYRQDPGLGLRLIYFSYDVKMKEKGDIPEGYSVSREKKERFSLILESASTNQTSMYLCASSPLQGAYLVQYFGPGTRLTVT.

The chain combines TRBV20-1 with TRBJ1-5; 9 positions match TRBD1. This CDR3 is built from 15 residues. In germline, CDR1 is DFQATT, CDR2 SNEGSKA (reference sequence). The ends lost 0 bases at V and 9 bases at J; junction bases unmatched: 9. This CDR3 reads CSARDPGQGLRPQHF. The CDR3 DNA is TGCAGTGCTAGAGACCCGGGACAGGGACTTCGGCCCCAGCATTTT.

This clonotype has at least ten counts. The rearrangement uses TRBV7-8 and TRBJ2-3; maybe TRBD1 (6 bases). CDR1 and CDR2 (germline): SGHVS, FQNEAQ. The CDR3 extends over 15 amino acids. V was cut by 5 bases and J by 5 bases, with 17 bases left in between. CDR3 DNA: TGTGCCAGCAGCCTGACAGGTCCTTCCATAGATACGCAGTATTTT. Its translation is CASSLTGPSIDTQYF.

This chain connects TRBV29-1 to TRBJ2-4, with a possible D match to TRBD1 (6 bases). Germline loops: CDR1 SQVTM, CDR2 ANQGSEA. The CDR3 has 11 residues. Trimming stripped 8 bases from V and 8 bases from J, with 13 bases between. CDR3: CSHRVGDIQYF. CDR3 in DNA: TGCAGCCACAGGGTAGGGGACATTCAGTACTTC.

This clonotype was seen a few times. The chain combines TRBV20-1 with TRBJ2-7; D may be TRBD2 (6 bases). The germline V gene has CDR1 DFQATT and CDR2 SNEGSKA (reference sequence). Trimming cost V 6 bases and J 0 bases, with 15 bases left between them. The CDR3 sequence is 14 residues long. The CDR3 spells CSAADSGSSYEQYF. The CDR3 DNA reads TGCAGTGCCGCTGATAGCGGCAGCTCCTACGAGCAGTACTTC.

CDR3 protein: CASSFRRGATYNEQFF. The DNA for the CDR3 is TGTGCCAGCAGCTTTCGGCGGGGCGCTACCTACAATGAGCAGTTCTTC. This chain links TRBV7-6 with TRBJ2-1, with D tentatively TRBD2 (6 bases). The length of the CDR3 is 16 residues. Germline values: CDR1 SGHVS, CDR2 FNYEAQ. Trimming stripped 3 bases from V and 2 bases from J, with 14 bases between.

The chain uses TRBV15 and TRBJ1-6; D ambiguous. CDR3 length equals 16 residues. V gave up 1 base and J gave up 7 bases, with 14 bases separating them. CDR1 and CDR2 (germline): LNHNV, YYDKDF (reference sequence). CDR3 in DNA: TGTGCCACCAGCAGAGTTCCCGCCTCGGGGAATTCACCCCTCCACTTT. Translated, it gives CATSRVPASGNSPLHF.

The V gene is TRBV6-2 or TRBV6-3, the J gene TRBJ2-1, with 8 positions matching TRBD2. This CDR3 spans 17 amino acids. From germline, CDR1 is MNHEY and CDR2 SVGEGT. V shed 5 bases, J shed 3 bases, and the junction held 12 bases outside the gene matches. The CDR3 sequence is CASSRPEIAGNYNEQFF. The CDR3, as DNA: TGTGCCAGCAGTCGACCAGAAATAGCGGGGAACTACAATGAGCAGTTCTTC.

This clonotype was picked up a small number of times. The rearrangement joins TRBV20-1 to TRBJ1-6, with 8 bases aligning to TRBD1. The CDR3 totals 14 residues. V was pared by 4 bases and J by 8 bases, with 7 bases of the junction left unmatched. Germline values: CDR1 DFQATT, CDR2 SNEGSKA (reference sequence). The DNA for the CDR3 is TGCAGTGCTAAGCGAGACAGGGGTGATTCACCCCTCCACTTT. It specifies CSAKRDRGDSPLHF.

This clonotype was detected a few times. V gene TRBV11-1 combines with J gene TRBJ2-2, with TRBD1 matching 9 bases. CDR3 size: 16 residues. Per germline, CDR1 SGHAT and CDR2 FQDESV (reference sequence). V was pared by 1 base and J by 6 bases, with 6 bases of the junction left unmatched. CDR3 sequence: CASSLVDRGIAGELFF. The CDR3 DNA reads TGTGCCAGCAGCTTAGTGGACAGGGGAATCGCCGGGGAGCTGTTTTTT.

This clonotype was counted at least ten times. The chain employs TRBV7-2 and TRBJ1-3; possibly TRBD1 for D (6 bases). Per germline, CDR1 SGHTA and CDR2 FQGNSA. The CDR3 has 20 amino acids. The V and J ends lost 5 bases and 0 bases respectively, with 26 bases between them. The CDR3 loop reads CASSRMTGLWGVTSGNTIYF. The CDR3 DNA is TGTGCCAGCAGCCGTATGACAGGCCTCTGGGGGGTCACCTCTGGAAACACCATATATTTT.

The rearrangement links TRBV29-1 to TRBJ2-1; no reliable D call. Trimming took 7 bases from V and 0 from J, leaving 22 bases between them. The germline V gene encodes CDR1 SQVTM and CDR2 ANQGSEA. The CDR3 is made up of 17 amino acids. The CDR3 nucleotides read TGCAGCGGCCTCACGGCCCGGCGTAAGAGCTCCTACAATGAGCAGTTCTTC. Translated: CSGLTARRKSSYNEQFF.

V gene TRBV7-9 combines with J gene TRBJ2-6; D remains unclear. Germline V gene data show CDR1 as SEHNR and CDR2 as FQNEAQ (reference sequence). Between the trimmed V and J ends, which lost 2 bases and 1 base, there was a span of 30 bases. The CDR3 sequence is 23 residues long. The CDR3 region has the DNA TGTGCCAGCAGCTTACAATTGGGTTATGAAGGACGCGTCGCGAGGTCTGGGGCCAACGTCCTGACTTTC. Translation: CASSLQLGYEGRVARSGANVLTF.

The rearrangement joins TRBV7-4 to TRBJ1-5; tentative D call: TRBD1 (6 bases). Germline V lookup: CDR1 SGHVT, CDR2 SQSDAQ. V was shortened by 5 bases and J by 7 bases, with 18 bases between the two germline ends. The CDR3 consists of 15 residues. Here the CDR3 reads CASSTNTGLSQPQHF. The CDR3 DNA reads TGTGCCAGCAGCACAAACACAGGGTTGAGCCAGCCCCAGCATTTT.

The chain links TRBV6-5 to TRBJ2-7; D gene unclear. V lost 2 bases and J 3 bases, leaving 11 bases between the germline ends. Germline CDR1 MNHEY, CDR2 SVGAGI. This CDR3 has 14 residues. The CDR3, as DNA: TGTGCCAGCAGTTACGACGGCTCGTTCTACGAGCAGTACTTC. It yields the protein CASSYDGSFYEQYF.

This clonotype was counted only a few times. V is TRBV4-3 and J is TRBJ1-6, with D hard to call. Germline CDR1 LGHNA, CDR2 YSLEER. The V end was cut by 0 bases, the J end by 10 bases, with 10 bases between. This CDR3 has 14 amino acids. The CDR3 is CASSQERFDSPLHF. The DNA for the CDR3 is TGCGCCAGCAGCCAAGAAAGGTTCGACTCACCCCTCCACTTT.

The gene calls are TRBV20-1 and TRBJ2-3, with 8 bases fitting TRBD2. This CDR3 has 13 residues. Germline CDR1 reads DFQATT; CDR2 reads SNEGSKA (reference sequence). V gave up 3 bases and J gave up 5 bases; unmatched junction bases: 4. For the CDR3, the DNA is TGCAGTGCTAGCGGGGGGGCCATAGATACGCAGTATTTT. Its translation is CSASGGAIDTQYF.

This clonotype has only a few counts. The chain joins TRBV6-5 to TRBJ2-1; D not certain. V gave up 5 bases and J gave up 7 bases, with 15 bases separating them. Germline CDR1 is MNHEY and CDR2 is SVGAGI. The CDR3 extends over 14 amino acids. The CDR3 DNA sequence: TGTGCCAGCAGTCCCCGGCCCCTAGTGAATGAGCAGTTCTTC. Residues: CASSPRPLVNEQFF.